This T cell receptor (beta chain) was retrieved from a study of shared clonotypes between healthy human individuals. As for the study in general: Each donor's CD4 naive and CD4 memory cells filled three plates apiece, CD8 naive two, and CD8 memory one.

Naive CD8 isolation took CD45RO-negative cells positively selected for CCR7 and excluded terminally differentiated effector memory CD45RA+ cells. The protocol was immunoSEQ multiplex PCR, while the TCRdb copy is restricted to in-frame clones and leaves out a portion. The sample yields around 700,000 clones, 92% seen once. The V and J ends lost 5 bases and 5 bases respectively, with 9 bases between them. The germline gives CDR1 SGHAT, CDR2 FQNNGV. The CDR3 contains 12 residues. This chain uses TRBV11-2 with TRBJ2-5; D is ambiguous. Sample: naive CD8+ T cells sorted from blood. This TCR came from a man aged 25-45 years in good health. CDR3 in amino acids: CASSPVGETQYF. The CDR3 DNA follows: TGTGCCAGCAGCCCAGTGGGGGAGACCCAGTACTTC.